The 14 T cell receptor beta chains in this list originate from one sample, sequenced in a study of T cells in Graves' hyperthyroidism and ophthalmopathy. The CDR3 regions of TCR beta were amplified from RNA transcripts. A first-round RT-PCR of the TCR CDR3 used the HTBI primer set. TCRdb processed the multiplex PCR reads anew with MiXCR; each CDR3 protein has one entry. The repertoire has around 300,000 distinct CDR3 sequences, about an eighth of them found once; the top ten carry around 7.9%. Input material: blood. The source of these receptors is a young woman with Graves' hyperthyroidism that later progressed to Graves' ophthalmopathy.

This clonotype was seen at least ten times. The rearrangement links TRBV7-9 to TRBJ2-7; 13 bases align to TRBD2. The CDR3 is made up of 18 amino acids. From germline, CDR1 is SEHNR and CDR2 FQNEAQ (reference sequence). Losses at the gene ends were 5 bases for V and 7 bases for J; bases not matched to a gene: 17. The CDR3 DNA follows: TGTGCCAGCAGCCCGAAGCCAGCACTAGCGGGAGGGCCGAAGGAGCAGTACTTC. Encoded protein: CASSPKPALAGGPKEQYF.

The chain carries TRBV9 and TRBJ2-7; TRBD2 might be the D (6 bases). Germline V gene data show CDR1 as SGDLS and CDR2 as YYNGEE. The V end was cut by 4 bases, the J end by 6 bases, with 20 bases between. The CDR3 is 15 residues long. In DNA form, the CDR3 reads TGTGCCAGCAGCACAGGCGGGACCAACGACCCCGAGCAGTACTTC. This gives the protein CASSTGGTNDPEQYF. The complete variable domain, with remaining parts taken from reference TRBV9 and TRBJ2-7, reads DSGVTQTPKHLITATGQRVTLRCSPRSGDLSVYWYQQSLDQGLQFLIQYYNGEERAKGNILERFSAQQFPDLHSELNLSSLELGDSALYFCASSTGGTNDPEQYFGPGTRLTVT.

The table lists this clonotype with many counts. This chain uses TRBV6-1 with TRBJ2-1; 11 bases match TRBD2. The CDR3 has 15 amino acids. Germline V gene sequence: CDR1 MNHNS, CDR2 SASEGT. The V gene end was trimmed by 6 bases and the J gene end by 8 bases; junction bases not matched to a gene: 9. The chain's CDR3 is CASSLTSGSGDEQFF. CDR3 in DNA: TGTGCCAGCAGCTTAACTAGCGGGAGTGGCGATGAGCAGTTCTTC.

This clonotype came up many times. The V gene is TRBV30, the J gene TRBJ1-1, with a possible D match to TRBD1 (5 bases). The CDR3 sequence is 14 residues long. In germline, CDR1 is GTSNPN, CDR2 SVGIG (reference sequence). V gave up 2 bases and J gave up 4 bases, with 14 bases separating them. Written as DNA, the CDR3 is TGTGCCTGGAGTCCCTCGGGGGGGAGCACTGAAGCTTTCTTT. Translating it yields CAWSPSGGSTEAFF.

This clonotype was detected ten times or more. This sequence joins TRBV7-9 and TRBJ2-3; 8 bases are shared with TRBD2. V dropped 2 bases and J dropped 0; count of bases not matched to a gene: 4. CDR1 is SEHNR, CDR2 FQNEAQ, per germline (reference sequence). The CDR3 totals 16 residues. The CDR3 coding sequence is TGTGCCAGCAGCTTACTCGCTAGCGGGAGCACAGATACGCAGTATTTT. Its translation is CASSLLASGSTDTQYF.

The chain carries TRBV6-2 or TRBV6-3 and TRBJ2-2; 12 bases map to TRBD2. The CDR3 length is 15 residues. Germline CDR1 and CDR2: MNHEY and SVGEGT. V trimming: 5 bases; J trimming: 5 bases; junction bases outside the gene matches: 3. The CDR3 DNA sequence: TGTGCCAGCAGTCGCGGACTAGCGGGGACCGGGGAGCTGTTTTTT. It specifies CASSRGLAGTGELFF.

In nucleotides, the CDR3 is TGCGCCAGCAGCTTGGGCCCTAGCGGGATTCAAGAGACCCAGTACTTC. As protein: CASSLGPSGIQETQYF. This chain links TRBV5-1 with TRBJ2-5, with TRBD2 matching over 9 bases. V lost 0 bases to trimming and J lost 2 bases; unmatched junction nucleotides: 5. From germline, CDR1 is SGHRS and CDR2 YFSETQ. CDR3 length: 16 residues.

This clonotype was seen repeatedly, ten times or more. The V and J genes are TRBV30 and TRBJ2-5; 8 bases match TRBD2. Germline trimming cut 2 bases from V and 1 base from J; bases unmatched to any gene: 6. The germline V gene has CDR1 GTSNPN and CDR2 SVGIG (reference sequence). The CDR3 consists of 15 residues. The CDR3 protein is CAWSKVAGFQETQYF. The CDR3 DNA reads TGTGCCTGGAGTAAGGTAGCGGGGTTCCAAGAGACCCAGTACTTC.

J is TRBJ1-5 and V is TRBV5-1, with 7 nucleotides matching TRBD1. V gave up 2 bases and J gave up 3 bases; unmatched junction bases: 5. Germline V CDR1 and CDR2: SGHRS, YFSETQ. This CDR3 comprises 15 residues. This CDR3 reads CASSLTGAPNQPQHF. CDR3 coding DNA: TGCGCCAGCAGCTTAACAGGGGCCCCCAATCAGCCCCAGCATTTT.

This clonotype was seen ten or more times. The genes are TRBV18 and TRBJ2-1; 9 bases fit TRBD2. Germline trimming cut 3 bases from V and 2 bases from J; bases unmatched to any gene: 2. Germline values: CDR1 KGHSH, CDR2 LQKENI. The CDR3 covers 15 residues. CDR3 in amino acids: CASSPSSGTYNEQFF. CDR3 DNA sequence: TGTGCCAGCTCACCCTCTAGCGGGACCTACAATGAGCAGTTCTTC.

This clonotype was recorded at least ten times. This sequence joins TRBV27 and TRBJ2-1; the D gene could be TRBD1 or TRBD2 (5 bases each). V lost 3 bases and J 6 bases, leaving 15 bases between the germline ends. This CDR3 has 15 residues. The germline V gene encodes CDR1 MNHEY and CDR2 SMNVEV (reference sequence). CDR3 in amino acids: CASSLVGTSGNEQFF. CDR3 bases: TGTGCCAGCAGTTTGGTGGGGACGTCAGGCAATGAGCAGTTCTTC.

The gene calls are TRBV20-1 and TRBJ1-5; 7 nucleotides line up with TRBD1. There are 13 residues in the CDR3. The germline CDR1 and CDR2 sequences are DFQATT and SNEGSKA (reference sequence). CDR3 in amino acids: CRTSDRPNQPQHF. The CDR3 DNA reads as TGCAGAACCTCGGACAGGCCCAATCAGCCCCAGCATTTT.

This clonotype was recorded at least ten times. CDR3 sequence reads: CASSTTEISYNEQFF. For the CDR3, the DNA is TGTGCCAGCAGTACGACAGAGATCTCCTACAATGAGCAGTTCTTC. The chain combines TRBV7-9 with TRBJ2-1; D perhaps matches TRBD1 (5 bases). The germline V gene encodes CDR1 SEHNR and CDR2 FQNEAQ (reference sequence). Trimming took 6 bases from V and 0 from J, leaving 12 bases between them. The CDR3 runs to 15 residues. The full variable domain, rest sourced from reference TRBV7-9 and TRBJ2-1, is DTGVSQNPRHKITKRGQNVTFRCDPISEHNRLYWYRQTLGQGPEFLTYFQNEAQLEKSRLLSDRFSAERPKGSFSTLEIQRTEQGDSAMYLCASSTTEISYNEQFFGPGTRLTVL.

Only a few counts were recorded for this clonotype. CDR3 protein: CASSPRVRGLDTEAFF. CDR3 in DNA: TGTGCCAGCAGCCCCCGAGTCAGGGGGTTGGACACTGAAGCTTTCTTT. The V call is TRBV3-1, the J call TRBJ1-1, with 7 bases lining up with TRBD1. The CDR3 is 16 amino acids. The J segment lost 3 bases and the V segment lost 4 bases, leaving 11 bases of the junction unmatched. CDR1 is LGHDT, CDR2 YNNKEL, per germline (reference sequence).